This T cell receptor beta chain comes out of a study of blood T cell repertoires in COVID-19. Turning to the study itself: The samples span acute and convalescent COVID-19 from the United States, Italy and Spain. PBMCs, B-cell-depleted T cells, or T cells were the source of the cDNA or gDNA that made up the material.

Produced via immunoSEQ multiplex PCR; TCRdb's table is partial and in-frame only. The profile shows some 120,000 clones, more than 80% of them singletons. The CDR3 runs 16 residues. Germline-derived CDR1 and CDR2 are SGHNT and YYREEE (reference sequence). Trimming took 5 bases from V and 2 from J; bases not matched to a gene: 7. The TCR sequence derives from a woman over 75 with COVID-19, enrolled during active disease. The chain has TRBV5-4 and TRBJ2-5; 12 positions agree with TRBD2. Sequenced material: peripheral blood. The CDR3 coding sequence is TGTGCCAGCAGTTTGACACTAGCGGGGGGTCAAGAGACCCAGTACTTC. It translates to CASSLTLAGGQETQYF.